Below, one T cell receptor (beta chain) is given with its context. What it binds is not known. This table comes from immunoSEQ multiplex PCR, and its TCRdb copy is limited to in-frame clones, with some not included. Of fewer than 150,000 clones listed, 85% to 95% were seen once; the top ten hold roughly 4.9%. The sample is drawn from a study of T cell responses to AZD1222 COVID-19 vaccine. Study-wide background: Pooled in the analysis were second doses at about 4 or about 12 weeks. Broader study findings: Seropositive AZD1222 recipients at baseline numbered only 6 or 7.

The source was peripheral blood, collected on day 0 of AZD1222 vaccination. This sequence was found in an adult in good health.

CDR3 amino acids: CASSPSGGDPAQYF. The DNA for the CDR3 is TGTGCCAGTAGTCCTAGCGGGGGGGACCCAGCGCAGTATTTT. This chain connects TRBV19 to TRBJ2-3, with 12 bases aligning to TRBD2. Looked up from germline, CDR1 is LNHDA and CDR2 is SQIVND (reference sequence). With 5 bases clipped from V and 10 bases from J, the junction kept 7 bases outside the gene matches. The CDR3 is 14 residues long.